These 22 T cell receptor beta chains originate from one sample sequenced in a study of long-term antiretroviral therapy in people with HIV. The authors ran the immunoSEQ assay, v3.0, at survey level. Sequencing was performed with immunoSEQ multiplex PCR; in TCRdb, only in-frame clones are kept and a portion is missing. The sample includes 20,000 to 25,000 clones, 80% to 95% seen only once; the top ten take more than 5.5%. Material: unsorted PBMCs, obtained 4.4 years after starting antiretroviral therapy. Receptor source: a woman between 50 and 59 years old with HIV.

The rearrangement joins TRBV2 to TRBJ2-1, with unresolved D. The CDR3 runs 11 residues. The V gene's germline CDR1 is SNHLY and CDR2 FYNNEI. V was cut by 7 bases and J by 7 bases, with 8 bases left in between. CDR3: CASKVSNEQFF. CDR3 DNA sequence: TGTGCCAGCAAAGTTTCAAATGAGCAGTTCTTC.

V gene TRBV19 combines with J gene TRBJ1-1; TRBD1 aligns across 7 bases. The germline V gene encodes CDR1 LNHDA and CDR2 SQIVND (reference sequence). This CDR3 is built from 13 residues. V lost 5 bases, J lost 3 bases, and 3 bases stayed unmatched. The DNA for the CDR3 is TGTGCCAGTAGTTCTACAGGGGACACTGAAGCTTTCTTT. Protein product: CASSSTGDTEAFF.

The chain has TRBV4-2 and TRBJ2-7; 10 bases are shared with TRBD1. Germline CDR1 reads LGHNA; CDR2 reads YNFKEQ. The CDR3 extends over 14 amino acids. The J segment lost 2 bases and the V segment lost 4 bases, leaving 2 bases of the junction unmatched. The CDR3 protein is CASSPDRGPYEQYF. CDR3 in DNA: TGTGCCAGCAGCCCAGACAGGGGGCCCTACGAGCAGTACTTC.

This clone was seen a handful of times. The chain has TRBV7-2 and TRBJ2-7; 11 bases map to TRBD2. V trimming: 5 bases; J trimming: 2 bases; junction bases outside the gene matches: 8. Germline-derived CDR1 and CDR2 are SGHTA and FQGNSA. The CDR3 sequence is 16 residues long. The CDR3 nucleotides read TGTGCCAGCAGCCTCCGACTAGCGGGGATTACCTACGAGCAGTACTTC. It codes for CASSLRLAGITYEQYF.

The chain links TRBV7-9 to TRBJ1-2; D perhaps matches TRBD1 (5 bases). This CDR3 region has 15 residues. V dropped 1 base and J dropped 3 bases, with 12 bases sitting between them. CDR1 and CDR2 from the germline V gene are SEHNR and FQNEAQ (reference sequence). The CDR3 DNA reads TGTGCCAGCAGCTTAGAATCGGGGGGTTACTATGGCTACACCTTC. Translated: CASSLESGGYYGYTF.

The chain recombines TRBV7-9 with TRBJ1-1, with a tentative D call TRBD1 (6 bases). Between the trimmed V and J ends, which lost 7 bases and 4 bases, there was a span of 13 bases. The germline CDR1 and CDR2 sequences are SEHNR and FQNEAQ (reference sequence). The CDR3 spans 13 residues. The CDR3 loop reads CASTPGAGTEAFF. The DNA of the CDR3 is TGTGCCAGCACTCCAGGGGCAGGCACTGAAGCTTTCTTT.

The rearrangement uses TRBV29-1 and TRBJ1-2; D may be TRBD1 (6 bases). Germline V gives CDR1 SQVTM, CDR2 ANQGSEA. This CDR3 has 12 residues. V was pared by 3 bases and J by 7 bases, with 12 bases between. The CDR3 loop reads CSVDGRGPGYTF. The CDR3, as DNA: TGCAGCGTTGACGGCAGGGGTCCTGGCTACACCTTC.

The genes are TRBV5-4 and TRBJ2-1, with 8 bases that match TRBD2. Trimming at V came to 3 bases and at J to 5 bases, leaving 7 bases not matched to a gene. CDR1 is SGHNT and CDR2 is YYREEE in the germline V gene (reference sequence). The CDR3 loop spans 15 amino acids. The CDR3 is CASSYRSGGNNEQFF. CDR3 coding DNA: TGTGCCAGCAGCTACAGGAGCGGGGGCAACAATGAGCAGTTCTTC.

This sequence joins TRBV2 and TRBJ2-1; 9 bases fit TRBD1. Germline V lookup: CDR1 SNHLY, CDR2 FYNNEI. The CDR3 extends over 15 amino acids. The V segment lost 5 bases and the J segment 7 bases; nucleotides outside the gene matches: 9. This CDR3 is CASSSRDRAENEQFF. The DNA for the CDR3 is TGTGCCAGCAGTTCCCGGGACAGGGCGGAGAATGAGCAGTTCTTC.

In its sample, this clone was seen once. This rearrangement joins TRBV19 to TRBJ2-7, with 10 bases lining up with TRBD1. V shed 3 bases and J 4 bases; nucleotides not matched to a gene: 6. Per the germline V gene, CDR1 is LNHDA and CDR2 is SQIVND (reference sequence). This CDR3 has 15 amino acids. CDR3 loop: CASSMVGTGAYEQYF. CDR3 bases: TGTGCCAGTAGTATGGTCGGGACAGGGGCATACGAGCAGTACTTC.

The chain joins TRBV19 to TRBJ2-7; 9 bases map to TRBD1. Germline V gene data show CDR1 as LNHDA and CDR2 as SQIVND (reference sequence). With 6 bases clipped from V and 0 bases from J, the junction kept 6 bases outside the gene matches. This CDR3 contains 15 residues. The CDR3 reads CASRKTGGPSYEQYF. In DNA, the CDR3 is TGTGCCAGTAGGAAGACAGGGGGTCCCTCCTACGAGCAGTACTTC.

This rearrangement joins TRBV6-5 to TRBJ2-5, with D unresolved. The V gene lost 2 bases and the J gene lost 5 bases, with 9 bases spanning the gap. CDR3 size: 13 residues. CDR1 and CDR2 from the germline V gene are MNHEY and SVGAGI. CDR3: CASSYGLVETQYF. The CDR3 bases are TGTGCCAGCAGTTACGGGCTAGTTGAGACCCAGTACTTC.

The CDR3, as DNA: TGTGCCAGCAGCTTTAGCACTCAGAAAGGGAACACCATATATTTT. Its translation is CASSFSTQKGNTIYF. J is TRBJ1-3 and V is TRBV7-2; no clear D. Trimming removed 3 bases at V and 7 bases at J, with 16 bases between. The CDR3 has 15 residues. Per germline, CDR1 SGHTA and CDR2 FQGNSA. The variable domain in full, completed from reference TRBV7-2 and TRBJ1-3, reads GAGVSQSPSNKVTEKGKDVELRCDPISGHTALYWYRQSLGQGLEFLIYFQGNSAPDKSGLPSDRFSAERTGGSVSTLTIQRTQQEDSAVYLCASSFSTQKGNTIYFGEGSWLTVV.

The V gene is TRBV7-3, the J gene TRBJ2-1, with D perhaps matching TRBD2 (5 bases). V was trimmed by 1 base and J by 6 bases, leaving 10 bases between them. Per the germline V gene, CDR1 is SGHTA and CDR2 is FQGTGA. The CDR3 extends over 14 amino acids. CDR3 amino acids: CASSLSGLTNEQFF. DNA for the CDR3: TGTGCCAGCAGCTTAAGCGGACTGACCAATGAGCAGTTCTTC.

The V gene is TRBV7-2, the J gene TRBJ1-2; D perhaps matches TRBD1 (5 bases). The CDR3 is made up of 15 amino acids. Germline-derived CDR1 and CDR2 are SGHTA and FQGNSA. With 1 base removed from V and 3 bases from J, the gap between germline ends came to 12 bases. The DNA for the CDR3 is TGTGCCAGCAGCTTAGGGACCGAGGGGCACTATGGCTACACCTTC. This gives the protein CASSLGTEGHYGYTF.

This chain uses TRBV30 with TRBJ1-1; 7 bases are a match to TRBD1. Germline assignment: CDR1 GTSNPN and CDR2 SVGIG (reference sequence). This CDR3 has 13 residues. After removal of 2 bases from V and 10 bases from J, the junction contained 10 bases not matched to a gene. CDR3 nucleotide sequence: TGTGCCTGGAGTTTAACAGGGGCCGGGGGAGCTTTCTTT. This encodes CAWSLTGAGGAFF.

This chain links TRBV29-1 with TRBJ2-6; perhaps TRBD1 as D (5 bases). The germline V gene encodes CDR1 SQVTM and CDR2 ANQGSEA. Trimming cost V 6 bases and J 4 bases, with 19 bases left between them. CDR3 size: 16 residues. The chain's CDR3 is CSVAKPGLSGANVLTF. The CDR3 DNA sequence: TGCAGCGTGGCAAAACCAGGGTTAAGCGGGGCCAACGTCCTGACTTTC.

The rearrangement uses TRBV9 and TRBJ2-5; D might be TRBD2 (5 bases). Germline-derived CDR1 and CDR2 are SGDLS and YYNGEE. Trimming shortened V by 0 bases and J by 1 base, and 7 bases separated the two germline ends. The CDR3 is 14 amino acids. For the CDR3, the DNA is TGTGCCAGCAGCGTAGAGGGAGCCCAAGAGACCCAGTACTTC. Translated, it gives CASSVEGAQETQYF.

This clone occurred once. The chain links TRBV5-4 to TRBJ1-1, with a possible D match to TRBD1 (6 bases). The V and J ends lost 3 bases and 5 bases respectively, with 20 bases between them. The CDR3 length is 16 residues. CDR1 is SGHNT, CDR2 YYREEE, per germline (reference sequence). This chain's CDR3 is CASSSRPGHSTTEAFF. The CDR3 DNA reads TGTGCCAGCAGCTCGCGCCCGGGACACTCGACAACTGAAGCTTTCTTT.

The CDR3 sequence is CASSLRPDNYGYTF. CDR3 DNA: TGTGCCAGCAGCTTAAGACCGGACAACTATGGCTACACCTTC. The chain uses TRBV5-6 and TRBJ1-2; no clear D. The ends were cut back, 2 bases at V and 2 bases at J, with 10 bases in the middle. The CDR3 spans 14 residues. Germline CDR1 is SGHDT and CDR2 is YYEEEE.

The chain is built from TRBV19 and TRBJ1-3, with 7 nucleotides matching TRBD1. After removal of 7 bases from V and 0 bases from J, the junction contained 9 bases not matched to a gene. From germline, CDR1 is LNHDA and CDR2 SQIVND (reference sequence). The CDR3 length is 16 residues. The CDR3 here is CASTPLDRVSGNTIYF. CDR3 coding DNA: TGTGCCAGTACTCCCCTAGACAGGGTCTCTGGAAACACCATATATTTT.

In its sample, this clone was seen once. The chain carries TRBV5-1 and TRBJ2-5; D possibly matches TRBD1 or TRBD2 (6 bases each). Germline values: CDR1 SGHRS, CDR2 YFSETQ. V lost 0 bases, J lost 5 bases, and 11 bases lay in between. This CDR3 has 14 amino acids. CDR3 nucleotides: TGCGCCAGCAGCTTGGGCAGGGGAGGTGAGACCCAGTACTTC. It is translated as CASSLGRGGETQYF.